Below are 10 T cell receptor delta chains sequenced from a single sample in a study of Vδ1+ human thymocytes. Broader study findings: Thymic TRG and TRD repertoires appeared highly polyclonal.

Extracted RNA was reverse transcribed into cDNA. The CDR3 regions were amplified by multiplex PCR from V-gene primers to a constant-region primer. TCRdb re-analyzed the multiplex PCR reads via CATT. The sample has just under 55,000 delta-chain clones; more than 15% are singletons. For these receptors, no antigen is known. Material: Vdelta1+ gamma-delta thymocytes from the thymus. Subset indicated: FACS-sorted CD3+ TCRalphabeta- TCRVdelta1+ TCRVdelta2- thymocytes. These receptors all stem from a boy under two years old who had congenital heart surgery.

This clone was found a few times. The chain combines TRDV1 with TRDJ1; 7 nucleotides align to TRDD3. The germline V gene encodes CDR1 TSWWSYY and CDR2 QGS. The CDR3 contains 18 residues. Losses at the gene ends were 2 bases for V and 0 bases for J; bases not matched to a gene: 12. The DNA of the CDR3 is TGTGCTCTTGGGGAAGTATCCCCACTGGGGTCATACACCGATAAACTCATCTTT. Amino acid sequence: CALGEVSPLGSYTDKLIF.

By share, this clone ranks as medium-sized. This chain links TRDV2 with TRDJ1, with 12 bases identical to TRDD3. Losses at the gene ends were 1 base for V and 3 bases for J; bases not matched to a gene: 5. CDR1 and CDR2 from the germline V gene are GEAIGNYY and EKD. The CDR3 is made up of 16 amino acids. The CDR3 DNA follows: TGTGCCTGTGACACGAACTGGGGGATACACCCCGATAAACTCATCTTT. This gives the protein CACDTNWGIHPDKLIF.

The chain joins TRDV1 to TRDJ1; D unresolved. CDR1 and CDR2 (germline): TSWWSYY, QGS. This CDR3 contains 15 residues. The V end was cut by 0 bases, the J end by 0 bases, with 8 bases between. The chain's CDR3 is CALGELRDHTDKLIF. CDR3 bases: TGTGCTCTTGGGGAACTACGGGACCACACCGATAAACTCATCTTT.

On this clone: This sample includes further DNA sequences coding for the same CDR3. The chain links TRDV3 to TRDJ1; a weak D match, TRDD2 (5 bases). Germline V lookup: CDR1 TVYSNPD, CDR2 GDNSRS (reference sequence). CDR3 length: 17 residues. V was pared by 1 base and J by 0 bases, with 21 bases between. In nucleotides, the CDR3 is TGTGCCTTTACGGTTCCTTGGAGGGACTCATACACCGATAAACTCATCTTT. Translated, it gives CAFTVPWRDSYTDKLIF.

The V call is TRDV1, the J call TRDJ1, with TRDD3 identical over 9 bases. This CDR3 spans 18 amino acids. The V gene's germline CDR1 is TSWWSYY and CDR2 QGS. After removal of 0 bases from V and 5 bases from J, the junction contained 13 bases not matched to a gene. The CDR3 sequence: CALGELTVLGETVDKLIF. The DNA of the CDR3 is TGTGCTCTTGGGGAACTAACTGTACTGGGGGAGACAGTTGATAAACTCATCTTT.

This clone has only a few counts. The rearrangement links TRDV1 to TRDJ1; 7 bases fit TRDD2. Looked up from germline, CDR1 is TSWWSYY and CDR2 is QGS. J was trimmed by 0 bases and V by 3 bases; bases with no gene match: 10. This CDR3 comprises 17 residues. The CDR3 reads CALGDPGGPSYTDKLIF. Here the CDR3 DNA reads TGTGCTCTTGGGGACCCAGGCGGGCCTTCCTACACCGATAAACTCATCTTT.

This clone was picked up a small number of times. The rearrangement joins TRDV1 to TRDJ1, with a possible D match to TRDD2 (6 bases). The germline gives CDR1 TSWWSYY, CDR2 QGS. V lost 0 bases to trimming and J lost 0 bases, with 29 bases between them. The CDR3 totals 22 residues. In DNA, the CDR3 is TGTGCTCTTGGGGAACTTAGAGTCCTACTCATTACTGGCATCGGGTACACCGATAAACTCATCTTT. Translated, it gives CALGELRVLLITGIGYTDKLIF.

The chain uses TRDV1 and TRDJ1, with 7 nucleotides matching TRDD3. Germline lookup yields CDR1 TSWWSYY and CDR2 QGS. The V gene end was trimmed by 2 bases and the J gene end by 1 base; junction bases not matched to a gene: 7. The CDR3 loop spans 16 amino acids. The CDR3 sequence: CALGECLWGVTDKLIF. In DNA, the CDR3 is TGTGCTCTTGGGGAATGCCTCTGGGGGGTCACCGATAAACTCATCTTT.

The chain couples TRDV1 to TRDJ1; D ambiguous. Germline V gives CDR1 TSWWSYY, CDR2 QGS. V was trimmed by 0 bases and J by 0 bases, leaving 17 bases between them. The CDR3 is made up of 18 amino acids. CDR3 sequence reads: CALGELIPHRPHTDKLIF. CDR3 DNA: TGTGCTCTTGGGGAACTAATCCCACACCGCCCGCACACCGATAAACTCATCTTT.

In its sample, this clone was seen a few times. This chain connects TRDV1 to TRDJ1; TRDD3 matches at 13 bases. J was trimmed by 1 base and V by 1 base; bases with no gene match: 24. CDR1 and CDR2 from the germline V gene are TSWWSYY and QGS. This CDR3 has 24 amino acids. The CDR3 loop reads CALGEQVFLRQYWGIRGGTDKLIF. The CDR3 DNA reads as TGTGCTCTTGGGGAACAGGTCTTCCTACGCCAATACTGGGGGATACGCGGGGGCACCGATAAACTCATCTTT.